These 17 T cell receptor beta chains came from one sample sequenced in a study of blood T cell repertoires in COVID-19 (dated by TCRdb to 2019 to 2021). Library preparation was by the immunoSEQ multiplex PCR assay. Here the immuneACCESS table is served through TCRdb, limited to in-frame sequences with V and J called. Missing clones are a known gap in these copies; in checked studies unresolved V genes cover under half, and the rest lacks a known reason. In all, the sample holds about 150,000 clones, and 80% of those were seen once. The ten largest make up over 4% of the sample. Sequencing was performed on peripheral blood. The receptors were gathered from a woman aged 50 to 60 with acute or convalescent COVID-19.

The chain couples TRBV7-8 to TRBJ1-3; possibly TRBD1 for D (5 bases). CDR3 size: 16 residues. Deletions cut 4 bases from V and 4 bases from J, with 17 bases between. CDR1 and CDR2 from the germline V gene are SGHVS and FQNEAQ. The DNA of the CDR3 is TGTGCCAGCAGCTCCCGAACGGTAGGGGCCGGAAACACCATATATTTT. Its protein product is CASSSRTVGAGNTIYF.

The CDR3 reads CASSHGRVTGELFF. The CDR3 DNA follows: TGCGCCAGCAGTCATGGCAGGGTAACCGGGGAGCTGTTTTTT. This chain uses TRBV23-1 with TRBJ2-2; D might be TRBD1 (5 bases). TRBV23-1 is designated an ORF whose function remains uncertain. There are 14 residues in the CDR3. V gave up 3 bases and J gave up 5 bases, with 10 bases separating them.

The V and J genes are TRBV5-4 and TRBJ1-1, with D unclear. Germline V gene sequence: CDR1 SGHNT, CDR2 YYREEE (reference sequence). CDR3 length: 14 residues. V gave up 2 bases and J gave up 4 bases, with 12 bases separating them. CDR3 nucleotide sequence: TGTGCCAGCAGCTTTGAAGGGAGTGGCACTGAAGCTTTCTTT. Protein sequence: CASSFEGSGTEAFF.

A few counts support this clone. The rearrangement links TRBV7-2 to TRBJ1-1; D is uncertain. The CDR3 length is 14 residues. V lost 5 bases and J 3 bases, leaving 13 bases between the germline ends. CDR1 SGHTA and CDR2 FQGNSA come from the germline V gene. This CDR3 is CASSLKVDHTEAFF. CDR3 coding DNA: TGTGCCAGCAGCCTAAAAGTCGATCACACTGAAGCTTTCTTT.

J is TRBJ2-7 and V is TRBV12-3 or TRBV12-4, with a weak D call TRBD1 (6 bases). The V end was cut by 5 bases, the J end by 2 bases, with 10 bases between. The CDR3 loop spans 13 amino acids. DNA of the CDR3: TGTGCCAGCAGTAAGACAGGTCCCTACGAGCAGTACTTC. It encodes CASSKTGPYEQYF.

The CDR3 sequence: CASSAAGGYGYTF. In DNA form, the CDR3 reads TGTGCCAGCAGCGCCGCAGGGGGTTATGGCTACACCTTC. J is TRBJ1-2 and V is TRBV9; the match to TRBD1 covers 7 bases. CDR1 SGDLS and CDR2 YYNGEE come from the germline V gene. V trimming: 3 bases; J trimming: 5 bases; junction bases outside the gene matches: 4. The CDR3 is made up of 13 amino acids.

The chain employs TRBV14 and TRBJ1-6; the D gene is possibly TRBD1 (6 bases). The CDR3 is 14 amino acids. V dropped 4 bases and J dropped 5 bases, with 9 bases sitting between them. Germline V gives CDR1 SGHDN, CDR2 FVKESK. The CDR3 sequence is CASSLGQDNSPLHF. The CDR3 DNA follows: TGTGCCAGCAGCCTGGGACAAGATAATTCACCCCTCCACTTT.

This clone was seen only a few times. This chain links TRBV3-1 (or the pseudogene TRBV3-2) with TRBJ1-6; tentatively, D is TRBD1 (5 bases). Trimming took off 0 bases at V and 0 bases at J, with 9 bases between the two ends. Germline CDR1 and CDR2: LGHDT and YNNKEL (reference sequence). This CDR3 has 17 residues. The CDR3, as DNA: TGTGCCAGCAGCCAAGAGTGGGGGGTCTCCTATAATTCACCCCTCCACTTT. It translates to CASSQEWGVSYNSPLHF.

The chain joins TRBV5-8 to TRBJ2-7; D might be TRBD1 (6 bases). The CDR3 covers 15 residues. Trimming removed 2 bases at V and 2 bases at J, with 14 bases between. Germline assignment: CDR1 SGHTS and CDR2 YDEGEE. CDR3 sequence: CASSLQSGTPYEQYF. CDR3 nucleotide sequence: TGTGCCAGCAGCTTACAATCCGGGACACCCTACGAGCAGTACTTC.

V and J are TRBV7-9 and TRBJ1-2, with D hard to call. Germline V gives CDR1 SEHNR, CDR2 FQNEAQ (reference sequence). This CDR3 spans 16 amino acids. Trimming left V 3 bases short and J 1 base short, with 15 bases between. For the CDR3, the DNA is TGTGCCAGCAGCTTGGTAGGAGGAGGGATTAACTATGGCTACACCTTC. Amino acids: CASSLVGGGINYGYTF.

This rearrangement joins TRBV5-4 to TRBJ2-5; TRBD1 is a possible D gene (6 bases). Germline V gene sequence: CDR1 SGHNT, CDR2 YYREEE (reference sequence). Trimming shortened V by 5 bases and J by 2 bases, and 16 bases separated the two germline ends. This CDR3 spans 15 amino acids. The chain's CDR3 is CASSSSRQAQETQYF. In DNA form, the CDR3 reads TGTGCCAGCAGTTCGAGCAGACAGGCGCAAGAGACCCAGTACTTC.

CDR3 in amino acids: CASSYRTRSTEAFF. Written as DNA, the CDR3 is TGTGCCAGCAGTTACCGGACTCGAAGCACTGAAGCTTTCTTT. This chain joins TRBV6-5 and TRBJ1-1; D is undetermined. The germline V gene has CDR1 MNHEY and CDR2 SVGAGI. Trimming shortened V by 2 bases and J by 4 bases, and 11 bases separated the two germline ends. CDR3 length equals 14 residues.

The V and J genes are TRBV6-5 and TRBJ1-2; 9 bases map to TRBD1. V shed 5 bases, J shed 6 bases, and the junction held 7 bases outside the gene matches. The CDR3 has 14 residues. CDR1 and CDR2 (germline): MNHEY, SVGAGI. The CDR3 loop is CASSRGQGINGYTF. Here the CDR3 DNA reads TGTGCCAGCAGTAGAGGACAGGGGATAAATGGCTACACCTTC.

The DNA of the CDR3 is TGTGCCAGCAGAAATGGACTAGCGGGACCCGCCGGGAATGAGCAGTTCTTC. It encodes CASRNGLAGPAGNEQFF. This sequence joins TRBV7-9 and TRBJ2-1; 12 nucleotides agree with TRBD2. Unmatched junction bases numbered 13, after V lost 6 bases and J lost 7 bases. CDR1 is SEHNR, CDR2 FQNEAQ, per germline (reference sequence). CDR3 length equals 17 residues.

The V call is TRBV7-8, the J call TRBJ1-1; D may be TRBD1 (5 bases). Germline lookup yields CDR1 SGHVS and CDR2 FQNEAQ. Trimming removed 2 bases from V and 1 base from J, with 14 bases in between. This CDR3 spans 16 amino acids. The CDR3 region is CASSLLGGSANTEAFF. CDR3 sequence (DNA): TGTGCCAGCAGCTTACTCGGGGGGTCGGCGAACACTGAAGCTTTCTTT.

The chain links TRBV28 to TRBJ1-2; weak D call: TRBD1 (5 bases). The CDR3 is 13 residues long. V lost 6 bases and J lost 1, with 9 bases in between. The germline V gene encodes CDR1 MDHEN and CDR2 SYDVKM. CDR3 DNA sequence: TGTGCCAGCAGGCTTGACAGTAACTATGGCTACACCTTC. It specifies CASRLDSNYGYTF.

The rearrangement uses TRBV4-2 and TRBJ1-2; 9 bases match TRBD1. Germline CDR1 reads LGHNA; CDR2 reads YNFKEQ. Trimming cost V 4 bases and J 4 bases; bases outside gene matches: 7. CDR3 length: 15 residues. CDR3 sequence reads: CASSPRTGERYGYTF. The CDR3 region has the DNA TGTGCCAGCAGCCCCCGGACAGGGGAGCGCTATGGCTACACCTTC.